This T cell receptor (beta chain) was obtained from a study of cytomegalovirus exposure and HLA in healthy donors. Nominally healthy donors provided the samples, though records likely missed some immune exposures. Germline V CDR1 and CDR2: LNHNV, YYDKDF (reference sequence). V lost 0 bases to trimming and J lost 3 bases, with 12 bases between them. The CDR3 spans 17 residues. Concerning this clone itself: Its antigen remains unknown.

Regarding the study as a whole: Donors were assumed by presence/absence analyses to have roughly uniform sequencing depth. In a later analysis, HLA-C alleles had the fewest associated TCRs, DRB1 alleles the most. Confirmation was obtained in vitro that a few CMV-associated chains are specific for CMV antigens.

PCR primers comprised 60 Vbeta and 13 Jbeta primers. Libraries were prepared by immunoSEQ multiplex PCR; TCRdb keeps only in-frame clonotypes and omits some of them. Among around 120,000 clones, 60% to 85% were seen once, and the ten largest hold approximately 5%. The sequencing sample was made of PBMCs. The chain couples TRBV15 to TRBJ2-6, with D possibly being TRBD2 (5 bases). The receptor's source is a man in his fifties in good health and CMV-seropositive. Written as DNA, the CDR3 is TGTGCCACCAGCAGAGATATTGTAGGGAGTGGGGCCAACGTCCTGACTTTC. It yields the protein CATSRDIVGSGANVLTF.